This T cell receptor (beta chain) was sequenced for a study of PD-L1 blockade in urothelial cancer. Germline V gives CDR1 SNHLY, CDR2 FYNNEI. The CDR3 is 11 amino acids. Between the trimmed V and J ends, which lost 8 bases and 6 bases, there was a span of 10 bases. The protocol was immunoSEQ multiplex PCR, while the TCRdb copy is restricted to in-frame clones and leaves out a portion. Of more than 55,000 clones detected, around 81% appear once; the ten largest clones hold approximately 5.1%. Time point described: pretreatment peripheral blood. Sample contribution per patient ranged from 1 to 8, covering pretreatment and on-treatment.

The gene calls are TRBV2 and TRBJ1-1; D gene uncertain. Sequenced here: PBMCs, sampled around atezolizumab (anti-PD-L1) treatment. The sequence derives from a man in his sixties or seventies with urothelial cancer. The CDR3 protein is CASEGSAEAFF. The CDR3 DNA reads TGTGCCAGCGAGGGTTCCGCTGAAGCTTTCTTT.